This T cell receptor beta chain comes out of a study of Graves' ophthalmopathy and Graves' hyperthyroidism. Overall study results and limits: Its predictions of ophthalmopathy progression gave the model 65% to 71% sensitivity and about 72% specificity. Blood also contained most of the expanded thyroid clonotypes above 0.001 frequency.

The hyperthyroidism patients had a new diagnosis of under 2 months' duration and were aged 18 to 65. Additional autoimmune diseases, uncontrolled infections, pregnancy or lactation disqualified patients. Notes on this clonotype: Its target is unknown.

CDR1 and CDR2 from the germline V gene are KGHSH and LQKENI. The CDR3 sequence is 15 residues long. J gave up 3 bases and V 6 bases, and 10 bases lay outside the gene matches. Transcripts of RNA were the source for amplifying TCR beta CDR3 regions. Following a first-round RT-PCR that used HTBI primers, a second-round multiplex PCR was carried out. One entry per CDR3 protein results from TCRdb running MiXCR on the multiplex PCR reads. The table shows hundreds of thousands of distinct CDR3 sequences, with 22% occurring only once. The rearrangement joins TRBV18 to TRBJ1-1; 7 nucleotides match TRBD1. The receptor was isolated from a young woman with stable Graves' hyperthyroidism. Some clones in this sample may be carry-over from other donors' samples. The specimen sequenced was peripheral blood. CDR3 DNA sequence: TGTGCCAGCTCTGAACAGGGGCTTAGGGACACTGAAGCTTTCTTT. Amino acid sequence: CASSEQGLRDTEAFF. Combining the CDR3 with reference TRBV18 and TRBJ1-1 gives the whole variable domain NAGVMQNPRHLVRRRGQEARLRCSPMKGHSHVYWYRQLPEEGLKFMVYLQKENIIDESGMPKERFSAEFPKEGPSILRIQQVVRGDSAAYFCASSEQGLRDTEAFFGQGTRLTVV.